This record covers a single TCR beta chain. In the source study's methods: Amplified reference gene primers provided the basis for estimating nucleated cell counts. The method was immunoSEQ multiplex PCR; TCRdb's version includes in-frame clones alone and lacks a portion of them. The V and J calls and clone size were taken over from that table, and D and trimming were inferred from the DNA. The table has some 250,000 clones, about 83% seen once. These data belong to a study of blood T cell repertoires in COVID-19. Across the whole study: Whether acute or convalescent, the COVID-19 samples came from the United States, Italy and Spain. Nucleic acid was either cDNA or gDNA, and it came from T cells, B-cell-depleted T cells, or PBMCs.

Sequenced: peripheral blood. This clonotype was sampled from a young man who had recovered from COVID-19.

CDR3 region: CASSYLLPGLGGYTF. The CDR3 bases are TGTGCCAGCAGTTACTTACTTCCGGGACTCGGGGGCTACACCTTC. The chain joins TRBV6-5 to TRBJ1-2; D is possibly TRBD1 (5 bases). Germline CDR1 reads MNHEY; CDR2 reads SVGAGI. The CDR3 is 15 residues long. The V end was cut by 1 base, the J end by 8 bases, with 17 bases between.